Below, 3 T cell receptor beta chains from the same sample are listed, as sequenced in a study of HIV-infected children after antiretroviral therapy interruption. Unique molecular identifiers were included in an RNA-based 3' RACE TCR library. One entry per CDR3 protein, called by TCRdb with MiXCR from the 3' RACE reads. The sample lists some 51,000 distinct CDR3 sequences, roughly 4.5% seen once, with 0.7% in the top ten. Treatment specified: PENTA 11 planned treatment interruption arm or continuous ART arm. The specimen was CD45RA+ CD4+ T cells from PBMCs, pooled from several time points, collected from a donor given antiretroviral therapy, either interrupted or continuous. Subset described: naive CD4+ CD45RA+ CD45RO- T cells. Receptors originate from a pool of human donors with HIV.

In DNA form, the CDR3 reads TGCGCCAGCAGCCAAGAGCTCGGCAGGACTGTTCAAGAGACCCAGTACTTC. It encodes CASSQELGRTVQETQYF. The chain couples TRBV4-1 to TRBJ2-5, with D perhaps matching TRBD2 (5 bases). This CDR3 is built from 17 residues. Per germline, CDR1 MGHRA and CDR2 YSYEKL. The V gene lost 0 bases and the J gene lost 2 bases, with 16 bases spanning the gap.

This clonotype showed up many times. This sequence joins TRBV9 and TRBJ1-1; weak D call: TRBD1 (5 bases). V lost 0 bases and J 2 bases, leaving 11 bases between the germline ends. The CDR3 covers 15 residues. CDR1 SGDLS and CDR2 YYNGEE come from the germline V gene. CDR3: CASSVDGRENTEAFF. The CDR3, as DNA: TGTGCCAGCAGCGTAGACGGCAGGGAAAACACTGAAGCTTTCTTT.

The V gene is TRBV14, the J gene TRBJ1-2; D call uncertain. The CDR3 extends over 14 amino acids. Germline V CDR1 and CDR2: SGHDN, FVKESK. V dropped 2 bases and J dropped 8 bases, with 15 bases sitting between them. DNA for the CDR3: TGTGCCAGCAGCCAAAGTGACTATTGGAGCGGCTACACCTTC. Translation: CASSQSDYWSGYTF. Based on the CDR3 plus reference TRBV14 and TRBJ1-2, the full variable domain is EAGVTQFPSHSVIEKGQTVTLRCDPISGHDNLYWYRRVMGKEIKFLLHFVKESKQDESGMPNNRFLAERTGGTYSTLKVQPAELEDSGVYFCASSQSDYWSGYTFGSGTRLTVV.